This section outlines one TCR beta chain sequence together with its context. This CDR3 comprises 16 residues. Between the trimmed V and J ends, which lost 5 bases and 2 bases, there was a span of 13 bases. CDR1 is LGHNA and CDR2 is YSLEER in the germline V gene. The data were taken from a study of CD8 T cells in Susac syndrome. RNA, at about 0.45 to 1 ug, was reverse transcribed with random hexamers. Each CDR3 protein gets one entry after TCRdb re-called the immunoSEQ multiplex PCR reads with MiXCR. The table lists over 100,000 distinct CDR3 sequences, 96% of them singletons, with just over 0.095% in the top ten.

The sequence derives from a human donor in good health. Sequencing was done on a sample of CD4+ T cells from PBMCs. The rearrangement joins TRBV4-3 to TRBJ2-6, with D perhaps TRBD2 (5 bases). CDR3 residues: CASSARSGAGANVLTF. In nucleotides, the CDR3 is TGCGCCAGCAGCGCCCGATCCGGGGCTGGGGCCAACGTCCTGACTTTC.